This T cell receptor (beta chain) originates from a study of cytomegalovirus exposure and HLA in healthy donors (dated by TCRdb to 2017 to 2019). As for the study more broadly: An earlier analysis of roughly 570 of the donors reported 250 to 300 Gb of sequence data and 100 million to 120 million unique TCR beta sequences obtained from roughly 170 million T cells. Approximately 300 gigabases of sequencing data and roughly 81 million unique TCR sequences made up an early release that covered approximately 620 HLA-typed donors. Among the roughly 400 genotyped donors, 75% to 90% belonged to the genetic ancestry cluster associated with self-reported Caucasian donors. The study was designed to test whether signatures of past pathogen exposure could be identified by cataloging public T cell receptors. The T cell repertoires of 550 to 850 subjects were profiled by immunosequencing and related to cytomegalovirus serostatus. Besides the first cohort of about 730 subjects, a separate validation cohort made up of roughly 120 different subjects was used. High-throughput TCR immunosequencing, statistical association of individual TCRs with disease status, and machine learning were combined to predict cytomegalovirus infection status. To study patterns of TCR occurrence, a later analysis re-analyzed previously published TCR beta repertoires from around 670 donors and added high-resolution HLA genotyping. Rather than using new phenotypic data, the later analysis identified candidate immune exposures from TCR beta sequences and from how often those sequences occurred across donors. An earlier analysis of 587 of the donors used high-throughput TCR beta sequencing to judge whether each TCR beta V gene segment behaved as functional or pseudogenic. Donor age, sex, ethnicity and CMV serostatus were compiled together with the repertoire data. In a later genetic analysis, genome-wide SNP genotypes for about 65% of the 666 donors were used, and that subset was treated as a discovery cohort. Every repertoire in the discovery cohort had been generated on one and the same sequencing platform. Both class I and class II loci were covered by HLA typing, at four-digit resolution. The number of donors typed differed by locus, with about 629-630 for A, B, C, DRB1 and DQB1, around 560 for DQA1, over 600 for DPA1, and around 450 for DPB1. Because of strong linkage in the cohort, a handful of DR-DQ haplotypes were treated as single units for association and clustering. Among roughly 400 genotyped donors of the cohort, an average of roughly 230,000 unique TCR beta nucleotide sequences was sequenced per donor, of which roughly 17% were non-productive. General study outcomes and caveats: Because HLA typing was unavailable for some donors at each locus, only the typed subset was used in association tests. Several of the top co-occurrence clusters appeared to be linked to parvovirus B19, influenza, CMV and Epstein-Barr virus, according to a later analysis. It was suggested by the authors that the approach could potentially be generalized to other disease states and immunological phenotypes. In a later analysis, more than 15,000 TCR beta sequences were associated with specific HLA alleles at a false discovery rate of 0.05. Correlated functional status among segregating V segments might reflect linkage disequilibrium, but an unknown experimental factor could not be ruled out. A few of the identified cytomegalovirus-associated TCR beta chains were confirmed in vitro to be specific for cytomegalovirus antigens. The classifier was reported to diagnose cytomegalovirus status with high specificity and sensitivity in both the original and validation cohorts. An earlier analysis of roughly 570 of the donors showed that most TCR beta V segments appeared in productive rearrangements either about 90% or about 30% of the time, which broadly matched IMGT annotations. For the cohort, immune exposure information was limited to CMV serostatus. In a later analysis, HLA-associated TCR beta chains were found to be more clonally expanded and to have lower generation probabilities than equally common non-associated chains. V-gene and J-gene trimming of TCR beta chains was associated with a missense DCLRE1C variant in a later genetic analysis, and the association was replicated in an independent cohort. In a later analysis, most CMV-associated TCR beta chains were found to appear HLA-restricted, with HLA associations seemingly driven largely by CMV exposure. A total of 150 or so TCR beta chains were listed by the study as associated with cytomegalovirus. Some IMGT-functional V segments, including TRBV6-2 and TRBV6-3, could not be distinguished by the 87-base-pair reads and were therefore excluded. According to a later analysis, TCR association rates differed among HLA loci, with DRB1 alleles showing the most associated TCRs and HLA-C alleles showing the fewest. Only TCR beta chains were sequenced in this cohort, and the absence of alpha or paired-chain data limited detectable features. When HLA alleles, especially DR and DQ, strongly co-occurred, TCR associations were difficult to assign to individual alleles. A further reported finding was that TCR beta sequences accurately predicted the HLA-A and HLA-B alleles for most subjects in the first cohort. Most TCR sequences were seen in very few donors, while some public TCRs were found in many individuals. The presence/absence analyses assumed that sequencing depth was roughly uniform across donors, and that assumption may not be true. According to a later genetic analysis, donors in an Asian-associated ancestry cluster had fewer N-insertions in productive TCRs than the roughly 670-donor mean. A cluster of highly shared sequence variants was judged likely to represent a technical artifact of the sequencing pipeline. Approximately 18 rarely observed V segments, including chromosome 9 orphons, were excluded from the earlier analysis of several hundred of the donors because counts were too low.

About this clone itself: Its binding antigen is unknown. No much larger clone exists at a distance of one base, and base qualities are not known.

Ends trimmed: V by 2 bases, J by 3 bases; bases unmatched to a gene: 14. The germline V gene gives CDR1 as SGHTA and CDR2 as FQGNSA. The CDR3, from cysteine to phenylalanine, totals 18 residues. The DNA shown is the 54-base CDR3, in frame from base 1. Library preparation was by the immunoSEQ multiplex PCR assay. For the multiplex PCR, a mixture combining 60 forward primers for TCR Vbeta segments and 13 reverse primers for TCR Jbeta segments was used. The CDR3 region of rearranged TCR beta genes was amplified from genomic DNA by a multiplex PCR assay. Amplified TCR beta libraries were sequenced as 87-base-pair reads on the Illumina HiSeq System. The paper's processing steps were these. A later analysis tallied 75 million to 85 million unique TCR beta chains across the 700 or so repertoires, and about 12 million of those chains were shared by two or more donors. To remove PCR and sequencing errors, raw reads were error-corrected and collapsed into unique sequences using a nearest-neighbor algorithm that merged closely related sequences. Alignment of CDR3 sequences to IMGT reference sequences was used to assign V, D and J gene segments. For a sequence to be retained, a match of at least six nucleotides to both a V gene segment and a J gene segment was required. Rearrangements were called productive when the CDR3 lacked stop codons and stayed in frame with V and J; all others were non-productive. Following IMGT convention, CDR3 was defined as the stretch from the second conserved V-encoded cysteine up to the conserved J-encoded phenylalanine. The earlier analysis of some 600 of the donors excluded sequences that lacked an unambiguous match to a single V gene segment. In an earlier analysis of a few hundred of the donors, a V segment was called functional when productive rearrangements were above 56.7%, and segregating when the standard deviation between donors exceeded 5%. A statistical classification framework was built to diagnose cytomegalovirus status from the catalog of TCR beta chain sequences. A later analysis assigned V and J genes by comparing TCR nucleotide sequences with IMGT/GENE-DB human TR gene sequences. In a later analysis, CDR3 sequences and most-parsimonious VDJ recombination scenarios were assigned using the TCRdist pipeline. In a later analysis, each TCR beta chain was defined by its CDR3 amino acid sequence together with its V-gene family, and reads without a unique V-gene family were excluded. A later analysis removed over 500 highly shared, low-generation-probability nucleotide sequences to deal with suspected cross-contamination and a sequencing artifact. A later analysis calculated a clonal expansion index for each public chain from normalized within-repertoire ranks of inferred template counts. In a later analysis, generation probabilities were computed with a VDJ recombination model fitted to out-of-frame rearrangements, and the resulting probabilities were checked against IGoR. Hypergeometric tests were used in a later analysis to score TCR-TCR, TCR-HLA and TCR-CMV co-occurrence, with a repertoire-size bias correction applied to the TCR pairs. In a later analysis, false discovery rates were estimated by permuting HLA or CMV assignments 20 times. In a later analysis, co-occurring TCRs were grouped using DBSCAN, and TCRdist sequence similarity was added for clustering within HLA-allele-positive subsets. Repertoires with fewer than 30,000 or more than 120,000 public chains were left out of co-occurrence clustering, as were about 5 repertoires with anomalous nucleotide sharing. The clones in this table, taken by TCRdb from immuneACCESS, are in-frame only. Not every clone is retained; where verified, under half of the shortfall comes from an unresolved V gene, and the cause of the rest is unknown. Clone size and V and J calls were adopted from that table, with D and trimming inferred from the DNA. This sample comprises 130,000 or so clones, about four fifths of them detected only once. The ten biggest clones cover roughly 9.3% of the sample.

The cohort consisted of some 730 healthy bone marrow donors. At the time of sampling, every cohort member was nominally healthy, though immune exposures that went unrecorded were likely present. The donor was CMV seropositive and belonged to the group of over 250 seropositive cohort members. Each donor provided a peripheral blood sample, and peripheral blood mononuclear cells were used for TCR beta sequencing. Genomic DNA was extracted from the blood cell samples with the Qiagen DNeasy Blood Extraction Kit. The sample was PBMCs. The receptor was derived from a woman in her forties or fifties in good health and CMV-seropositive. The chain employs TRBV7-2 and TRBJ2-7, with TRBD2 matching 9 junction bases. The sequence in DNA is TGTGCCAGCAGCTTAACGGGGAGTAGCGGGGGATGGTTCTACGAGCAGTACTTC. This gives the protein CASSLTGSSGGWFYEQYF. With all but the CDR3 taken from the reference TRBV7-2 and TRBJ2-7 genes, the full variable domain is: GAGVSQSPSNKVTEKGKDVELRCDPISGHTALYWYRQSLGQGLEFLIYFQGNSAPDKSGLPSDRFSAERTGGSVSTLTIQRTQQEDSAVYLCASSLTGSSGGWFYEQYFGPGTRLTVT.